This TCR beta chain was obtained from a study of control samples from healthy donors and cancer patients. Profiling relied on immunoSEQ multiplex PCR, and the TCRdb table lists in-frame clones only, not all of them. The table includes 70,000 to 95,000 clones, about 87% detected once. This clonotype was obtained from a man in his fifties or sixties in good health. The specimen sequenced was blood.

This CDR3 reads CAIGLGETQYF. The DNA for the CDR3 is TGTGCCATAGGACTAGGGGAGACCCAGTACTTC. The chain couples TRBV10-3 to TRBJ2-5; 7 nucleotides agree with TRBD2. The CDR3 sequence is 11 residues long. V trimming: 9 bases; J trimming: 5 bases; junction bases outside the gene matches: 3. Looked up from germline, CDR1 is ENHRY and CDR2 is SYGVKD.